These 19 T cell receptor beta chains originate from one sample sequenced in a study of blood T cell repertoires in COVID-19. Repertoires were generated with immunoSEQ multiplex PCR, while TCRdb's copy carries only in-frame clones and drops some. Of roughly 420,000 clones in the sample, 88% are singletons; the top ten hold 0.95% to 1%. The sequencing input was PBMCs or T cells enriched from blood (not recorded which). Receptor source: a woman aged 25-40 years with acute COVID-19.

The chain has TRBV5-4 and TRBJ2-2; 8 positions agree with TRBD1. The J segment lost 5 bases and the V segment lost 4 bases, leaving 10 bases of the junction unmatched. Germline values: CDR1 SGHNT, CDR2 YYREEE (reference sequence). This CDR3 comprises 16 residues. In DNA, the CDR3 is TGTGCCAGCAGCCTTTGGACAGGGCTGAGGACCGGGGAGCTGTTTTTT. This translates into CASSLWTGLRTGELFF.

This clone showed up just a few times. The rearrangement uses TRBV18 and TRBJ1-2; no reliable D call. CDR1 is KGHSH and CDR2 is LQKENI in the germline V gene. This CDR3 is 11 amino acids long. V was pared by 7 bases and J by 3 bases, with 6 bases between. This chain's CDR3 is CASYGDYGYTF. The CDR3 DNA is TGTGCCAGCTACGGAGACTATGGCTACACCTTC. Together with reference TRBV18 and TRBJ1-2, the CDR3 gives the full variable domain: NAGVMQNPRHLVRRRGQEARLRCSPMKGHSHVYWYRQLPEEGLKFMVYLQKENIIDESGMPKERFSAEFPKEGPSILRIQQVVRGDSAAYFCASYGDYGYTFGSGTRLTVV.

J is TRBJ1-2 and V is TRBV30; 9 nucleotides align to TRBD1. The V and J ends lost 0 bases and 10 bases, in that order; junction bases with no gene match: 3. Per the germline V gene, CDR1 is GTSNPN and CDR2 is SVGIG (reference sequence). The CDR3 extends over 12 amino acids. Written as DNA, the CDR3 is TGTGCCTGGAGTGTACGGGACAGGGACTACACCTTC. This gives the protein CAWSVRDRDYTF.

The CDR3, as DNA: TGTGCCAGCAGGCAGACTGGCTCCTACGAGCAGTACTTC. Translated: CASRQTGSYEQYF. The chain carries TRBV6-5 and TRBJ2-7; no reliable D call. The CDR3 is made up of 13 amino acids. V shed 6 bases and J shed 0 bases, with 9 bases lying between them. CDR1 and CDR2 from the germline V gene are MNHEY and SVGAGI.

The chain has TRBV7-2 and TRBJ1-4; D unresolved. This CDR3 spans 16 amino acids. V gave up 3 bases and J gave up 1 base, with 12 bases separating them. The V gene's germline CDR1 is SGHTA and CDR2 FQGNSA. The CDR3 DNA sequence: TGTGCCAGCAGCTTGAGGCGACCTCGAACTAATGAAAAACTGTTTTTT. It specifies CASSLRRPRTNEKLFF.

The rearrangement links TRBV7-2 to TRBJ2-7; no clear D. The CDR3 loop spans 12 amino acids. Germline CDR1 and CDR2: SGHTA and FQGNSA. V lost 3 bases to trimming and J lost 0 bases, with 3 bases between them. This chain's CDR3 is CASSFNSYEQYF. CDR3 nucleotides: TGTGCCAGCAGCTTTAACTCCTACGAGCAGTACTTC.

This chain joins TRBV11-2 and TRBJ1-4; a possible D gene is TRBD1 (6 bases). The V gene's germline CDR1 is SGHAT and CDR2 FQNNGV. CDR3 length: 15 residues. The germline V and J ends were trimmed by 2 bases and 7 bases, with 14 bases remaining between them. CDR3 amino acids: CASSLLQGLGEKLFF. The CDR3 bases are TGTGCCAGCAGCTTATTACAGGGCCTTGGTGAAAAACTGTTTTTT.

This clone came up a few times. This CDR3 is CASSWRTGTQINYGYTF. The CDR3 nucleotides read TGTGCCAGCAGCTGGCGAACCGGGACACAGATTAACTATGGCTACACCTTC. The chain carries TRBV5-6 and TRBJ1-2; D is possibly TRBD1 (6 bases). CDR3 length equals 17 residues. With 3 bases removed from V and 1 base from J, the gap between germline ends came to 19 bases. The germline V gene has CDR1 SGHDT and CDR2 YYEEEE.

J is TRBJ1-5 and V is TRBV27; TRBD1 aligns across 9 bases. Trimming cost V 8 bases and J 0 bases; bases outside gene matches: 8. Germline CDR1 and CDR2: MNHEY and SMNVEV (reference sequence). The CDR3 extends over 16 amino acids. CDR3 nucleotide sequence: TGTGCCAGCCTCGACAGGGGGGTACATAGCAATCAGCCCCAGCATTTT. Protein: CASLDRGVHSNQPQHF.

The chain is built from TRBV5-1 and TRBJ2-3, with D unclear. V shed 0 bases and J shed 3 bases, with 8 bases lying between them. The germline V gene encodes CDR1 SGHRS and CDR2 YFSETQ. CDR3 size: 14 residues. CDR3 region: CASSLVTETDTQYF. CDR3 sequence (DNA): TGCGCCAGCAGCTTGGTGACTGAAACAGATACGCAGTATTTT.

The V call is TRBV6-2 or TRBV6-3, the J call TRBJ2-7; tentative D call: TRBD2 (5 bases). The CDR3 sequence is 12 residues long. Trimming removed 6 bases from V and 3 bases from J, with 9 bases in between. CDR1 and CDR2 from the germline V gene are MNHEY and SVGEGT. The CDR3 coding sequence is TGTGCCAGCAGCTGGGGAGTCTACGAGCAGTACTTC. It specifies CASSWGVYEQYF.

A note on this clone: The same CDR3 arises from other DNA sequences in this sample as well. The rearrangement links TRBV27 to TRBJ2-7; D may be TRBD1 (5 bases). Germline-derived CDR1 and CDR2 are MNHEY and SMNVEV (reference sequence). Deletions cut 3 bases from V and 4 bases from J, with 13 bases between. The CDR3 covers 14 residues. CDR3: CASSLGQGGYEQYF. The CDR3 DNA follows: TGTGCCAGCAGTTTGGGGCAGGGCGGTTACGAGCAGTACTTC.

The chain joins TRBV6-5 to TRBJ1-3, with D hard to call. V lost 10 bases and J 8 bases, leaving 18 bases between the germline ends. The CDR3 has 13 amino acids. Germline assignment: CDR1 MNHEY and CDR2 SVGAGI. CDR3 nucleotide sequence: TGTGCCACGGTGGGGAGGGTGGTGGACACCATATATTTT. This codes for CATVGRVVDTIYF.

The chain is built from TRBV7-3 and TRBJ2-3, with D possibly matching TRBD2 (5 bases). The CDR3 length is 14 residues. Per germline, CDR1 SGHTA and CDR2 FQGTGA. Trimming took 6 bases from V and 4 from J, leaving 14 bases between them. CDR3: CASRASGGSDTQYF. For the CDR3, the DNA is TGTGCCAGCAGAGCTAGTGGAGGCTCAGATACGCAGTATTTT.

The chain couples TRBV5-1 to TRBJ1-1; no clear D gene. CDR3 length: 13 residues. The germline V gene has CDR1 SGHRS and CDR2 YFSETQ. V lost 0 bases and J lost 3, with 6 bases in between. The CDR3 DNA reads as TGCGCCAGCAGCTTGGGGACTCACACTGAAGCTTTCTTT. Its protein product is CASSLGTHTEAFF.

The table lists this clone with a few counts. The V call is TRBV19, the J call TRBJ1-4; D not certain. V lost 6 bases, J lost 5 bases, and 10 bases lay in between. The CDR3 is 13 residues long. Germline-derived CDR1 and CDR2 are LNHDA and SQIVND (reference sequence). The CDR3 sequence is CASRGRENEKLFF. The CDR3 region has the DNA TGTGCCAGTAGGGGCCGCGAGAATGAAAAACTGTTTTTT. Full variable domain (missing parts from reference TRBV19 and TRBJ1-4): DGGITQSPKYLFRKEGQNVTLSCEQNLNHDAMYWYRQDPGQGLRLIYYSQIVNDFQKGDIAEGYSVSREKKESFPLTVTSAQKNPTAFYLCASRGRENEKLFFGSGTQLSVL.

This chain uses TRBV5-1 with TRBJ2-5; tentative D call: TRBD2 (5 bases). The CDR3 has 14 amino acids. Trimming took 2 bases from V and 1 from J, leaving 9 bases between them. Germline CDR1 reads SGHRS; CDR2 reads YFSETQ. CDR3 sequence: CASSLSGFQETQYF. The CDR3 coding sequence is TGCGCCAGCAGCTTATCGGGATTCCAAGAGACCCAGTACTTC. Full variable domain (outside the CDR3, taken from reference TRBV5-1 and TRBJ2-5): KAGVTQTPRYLIKTRGQQVTLSCSPISGHRSVSWYQQTPGQGLQFLFEYFSETQRNKGNFPGRFSGRQFSNSRSEMNVSTLELGDSALYLCASSLSGFQETQYFGPGTRLLVL.

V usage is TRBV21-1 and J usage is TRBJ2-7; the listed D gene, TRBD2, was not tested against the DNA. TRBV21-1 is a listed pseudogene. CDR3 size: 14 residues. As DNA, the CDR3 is TGTGCCAGCAGCAAATCAATTAGCTCCTACGAGCAGTACTTC. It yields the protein CASSKSISSYEQYF.

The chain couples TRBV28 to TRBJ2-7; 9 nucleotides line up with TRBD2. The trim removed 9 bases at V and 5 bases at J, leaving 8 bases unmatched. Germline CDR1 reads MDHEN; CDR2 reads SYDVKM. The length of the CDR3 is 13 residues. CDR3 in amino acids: CASVDSGGDEQYF. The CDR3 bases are TGTGCCAGTGTCGATAGCGGGGGAGACGAGCAGTACTTC.